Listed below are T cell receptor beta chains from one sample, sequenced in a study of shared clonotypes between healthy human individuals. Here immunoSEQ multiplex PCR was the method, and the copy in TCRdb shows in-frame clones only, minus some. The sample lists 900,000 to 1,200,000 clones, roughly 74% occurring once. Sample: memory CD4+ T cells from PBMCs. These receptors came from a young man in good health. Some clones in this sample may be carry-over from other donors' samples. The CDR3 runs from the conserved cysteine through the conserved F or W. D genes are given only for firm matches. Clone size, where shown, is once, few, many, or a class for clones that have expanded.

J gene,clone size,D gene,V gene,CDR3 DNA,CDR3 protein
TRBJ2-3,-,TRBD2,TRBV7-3,TGTGCCAGCAGCACCGGCGGGAGGAACACAGATACGCAGTATTTT,CASSTGGRNTDTQYF
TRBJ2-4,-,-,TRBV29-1,TGCAGCGTTGTATTAGGGGTTGTGGCCAAAAACATTCAGTACTTC,CSVVLGVVAKNIQYF
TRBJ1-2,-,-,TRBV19,TGTGCCAGTAGGACAGGAGGGCGCGGCTACACCTTC,CASRTGGRGYTF
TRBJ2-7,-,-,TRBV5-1,TGCGCCAGCAGCTTGGCCTCTTCTCCCAGGACCTACGAGCAGTACTTC,CASSLASSPRTYEQYF
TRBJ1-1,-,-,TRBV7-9,TGTGCCAGCAGCTTATCAGTCAACACTGAAGCTTTCTTT,CASSLSVNTEAFF
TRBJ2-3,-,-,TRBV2,TGTGCCAGCAGTGAAGCGACCCCCGCTGAAGATACGCAGTATTTT,CASSEATPAEDTQYF
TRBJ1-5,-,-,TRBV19,TGTGCCACCAAACCCTTATATAGCAATCAGCCCCAGCATTTT,CATKPLYSNQPQHF
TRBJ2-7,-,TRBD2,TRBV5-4,TGTGCCAGCAGCTTGGGGGGTAGCGGGAGAGTCGCCTACGAGCAGTACTTC,CASSLGGSGRVAYEQYF
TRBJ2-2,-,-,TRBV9,TGTGCCAGCAGCGCCCTCGGGACAACCGGGGAGCTGTTTTTT,CASSALGTTGELFF
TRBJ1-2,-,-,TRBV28,TGTGCCAGCAGTTTACGGGAGAGAGGCTACACCTTC,CASSLRERGYTF
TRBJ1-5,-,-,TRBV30,TGTGCCTGGAGTGTACGGCCAGGGGACGGGAGTAGCAATCAGCCCCAGCATTTT,CAWSVRPGDGSSNQPQHF
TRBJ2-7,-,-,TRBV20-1,TGCAGTGCTAGGATCAACTACGAGCAGTACTTC,CSARINYEQYF
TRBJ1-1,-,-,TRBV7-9,TGTGCCAGCAGCTTAGTTGTAGCCACTGAAGCTTTCTTT,CASSLVVATEAFF
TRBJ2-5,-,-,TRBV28,TGTGCCAGCAGTTTTCTTCAGGGGCTCCAAGAGACCCAGTACTTC,CASSFLQGLQETQYF
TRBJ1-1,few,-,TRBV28,TGTGCCAGCATTGGAACAGCCCACCCTGAAGCTTTCTTT,CASIGTAHPEAFF
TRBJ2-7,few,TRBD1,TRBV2,TGTGCCAGCAGTGGGGACAGTTCCTACGAGCAGTACTTC,CASSGDSSYEQYF
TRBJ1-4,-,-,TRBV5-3,TGTGCCAGAGTGGTGTCGGCTAATGAAAAACTGTTTTTT,CARVVSANEKLFF
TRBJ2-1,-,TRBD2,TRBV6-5,TGTGCCAGCAGGCCAGGGTGGGGGGGCAATGAGCAGTTCTTC,CASRPGWGGNEQFF
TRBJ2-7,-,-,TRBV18,TGTGCCAGCTCACCAGCGGTGGGCGAGCAGTACTTC,CASSPAVGEQYF
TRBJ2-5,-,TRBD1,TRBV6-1,TGTGCCAGCAGTGACAGGGGGCGAGGTGAGACCCAGTACTTC,CASSDRGRGETQYF
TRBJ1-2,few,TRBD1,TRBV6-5,TGTGCCAGCAGCAGACTTAAACACCCGGGACAGGGAATCACCTTC,CASSRLKHPGQGITF
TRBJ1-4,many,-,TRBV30,TGTGCCTGGAATACGAGGGCTAATGAAAAACTGTTTTTT,CAWNTRANEKLFF
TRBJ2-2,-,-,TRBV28,TGTGCCAGCACCACAAGGCGTCGAGCGGAAAACACCGGGGAGCTGTTTTTT,CASTTRRRAENTGELFF
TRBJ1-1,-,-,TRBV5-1,TGCGCCAGCAGCTTCGGTGGGGGGAACACTGAAGCTTTCTTT,CASSFGGGNTEAFF
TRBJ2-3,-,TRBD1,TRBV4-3,TGCGCCAGCAGCCAAAGGGCGCAGGGGGCAGATACGCAGTATTTT,CASSQRAQGADTQYF
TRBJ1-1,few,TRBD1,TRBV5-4,TGTGCCAGCAGCCCCACAGGGGGCGCGGTTGAAGCTTTCTTT,CASSPTGGAVEAFF
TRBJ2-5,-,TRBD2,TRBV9,TGTGCCAGCAGCGCAATGCCGGGACTAGCGGGAGAGACCCAGTACTTC,CASSAMPGLAGETQYF
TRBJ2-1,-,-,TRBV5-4,TGTGCCAGCAGCAAGGTGGCTACTAAATACAATGAGCAGTTCTTC,CASSKVATKYNEQFF
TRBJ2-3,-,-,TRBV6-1,TGTGCCAGCAGTGTTCTAATCGCGGATACGCAGTATTTT,CASSVLIADTQYF
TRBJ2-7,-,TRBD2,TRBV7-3,TGTGCCAGCAGCTCCGGACTAGCGGGATATGAGCAGTACTTC,CASSSGLAGYEQYF
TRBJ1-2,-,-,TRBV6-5,TGTGCCAGCAGATTCGACATTAACTATGGCTACACCTTC,CASRFDINYGYTF
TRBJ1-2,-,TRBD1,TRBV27,TGTGCCAGCAGTCCAGGGACAGCTACTAACTATGGCTACACCTTC,CASSPGTATNYGYTF
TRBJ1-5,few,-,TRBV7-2,TGTGCCAGCAGCCGATCCCCAGGGCACCAGCCCCAGCATTTT,CASSRSPGHQPQHF
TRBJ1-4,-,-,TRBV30,TGTGCCTGGAGAGGGGGGCTGGGTGAAAAACTGTTTTTT,CAWRGGLGEKLFF
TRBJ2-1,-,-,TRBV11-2,TGTGCCAGCAGGTTTATGGGAGCGAACTACAATGAGCAGTTCTTC,CASRFMGANYNEQFF
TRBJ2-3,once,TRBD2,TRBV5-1,TGCGCCAGCAGCTTGGATCAAGCGGGAGTTGAAGATACGCAGTATTTT,CASSLDQAGVEDTQYF
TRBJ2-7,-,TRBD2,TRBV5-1,TGCGCCAGCAGCTTGGAGGTCGGGAGGGCCCCCGAGCAGTACTTC,CASSLEVGRAPEQYF
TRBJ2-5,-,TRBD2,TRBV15,TGTGCCACCAGCAGAGCATCGGCGGGAGGGCCCAGTACCCAGTACTTC,CATSRASAGGPSTQYF
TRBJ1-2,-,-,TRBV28,TGTGCCAGCAGTTTTTTAAGGGGAGGCTATGGCTACACCTTC,CASSFLRGGYGYTF